One and the same sample provided the 7 T cell receptor beta chains below, sequenced in a study of early T cells in non-severe SARS-CoV-2 infection. TCRdb re-derived calls from the 5' RACE reads in MiXCR, one entry per CDR3 protein. The sample contains more than 35,000 distinct CDR3 sequences, about 3.9% of which appear only once. The sample consisted of whole blood. These receptors were obtained from an adult who was a healthcare worker with PCR-confirmed SARS-CoV-2 infection or an uninfected control (not recorded which).

There are many counts of this clonotype. CDR3 DNA: TGTGCCAGTTCCGACCGGTCGGGGATTAATGAAAAACTGTTTTTT. Protein product: CASSDRSGINEKLFF. J is TRBJ1-4 and V is TRBV19, with D unclear. V gave up 8 bases and J gave up 4 bases, with 17 bases separating them. CDR1 is LNHDA and CDR2 is SQIVND in the germline V gene (reference sequence). CDR3 size: 15 residues.

The sample holds many counts of this clonotype. This sequence joins TRBV28 and TRBJ2-7; 16 bases are shared with TRBD2. J gave up 6 bases and V 1 base, and 6 bases lay outside the gene matches. Germline CDR1 and CDR2: MDHEN and SYDVKM. This CDR3 is 17 amino acids long. As DNA, the CDR3 is TGTGCCAGCAGTTTATTCTTGGGACTAGCGGGAGGGGGCGAGCAGTACTTC. It codes for CASSLFLGLAGGGEQYF.

V and J are TRBV4-2 and TRBJ2-5; 10 bases are a match to TRBD2. Germline-derived CDR1 and CDR2 are LGHNA and YNFKEQ. CDR3 length: 18 amino acids. The J segment lost 5 bases and the V segment lost 3 bases, leaving 15 bases of the junction unmatched. The CDR3 sequence is CASSQLKELAGVGETQYF. The CDR3 DNA sequence: TGTGCCAGCAGCCAGTTAAAAGAGCTAGCGGGAGTCGGGGAGACCCAGTACTTC.

This clonotype turned up a few times. The genes are TRBV5-1 and TRBJ2-7; D not resolved. The germline V gene has CDR1 SGHRS and CDR2 YFSETQ. The V end was cut by 0 bases, the J end by 4 bases, with 11 bases between. The CDR3 runs to 14 residues. CDR3 sequence reads: CASSLDHGSYEQYV. The CDR3 DNA sequence: TGCGCCAGCAGCTTGGACCACGGTTCTTACGAGCAGTACGTC.

The sample holds a few counts of this clonotype. The rearrangement joins TRBV6-2 or TRBV6-3 to TRBJ1-1; possible D gene TRBD1, 6 bases. V dropped 6 bases and J dropped 0 bases, with 11 bases sitting between them. The CDR3 sequence is 14 residues long. The germline V gene has CDR1 MNHEY and CDR2 SVGEGT. CDR3 DNA sequence: TGTGCCAGCAGGACCAGGGGTATGAACACTGAAGCTTTCTTT. It specifies CASRTRGMNTEAFF.

This clonotype was counted many times. The CDR3 spells CAISTTDQPQHF. Here the CDR3 DNA reads TGTGCCATCAGTACAACGGATCAGCCCCAGCATTTT. The chain is built from TRBV10-3 and TRBJ1-5; D is unclear. V gave up 5 bases and J gave up 5 bases, with 7 bases separating them. CDR1 is ENHRY and CDR2 is SYGVKD in the germline V gene. CDR3 length: 12 amino acids.

This clonotype was seen only a few times. CDR3 sequence: CASSQHREETEAFF. The CDR3 nucleotides are TGTGCCAGCAGTCAACACAGGGAGGAGACTGAAGCTTTCTTT. This chain joins TRBV28 and TRBJ1-1, with D tentatively TRBD1 (6 bases). Germline V lookup: CDR1 MDHEN, CDR2 SYDVKM. Trimming stripped 5 bases from V and 5 bases from J, with 15 bases between. The CDR3 sequence is 14 residues long.